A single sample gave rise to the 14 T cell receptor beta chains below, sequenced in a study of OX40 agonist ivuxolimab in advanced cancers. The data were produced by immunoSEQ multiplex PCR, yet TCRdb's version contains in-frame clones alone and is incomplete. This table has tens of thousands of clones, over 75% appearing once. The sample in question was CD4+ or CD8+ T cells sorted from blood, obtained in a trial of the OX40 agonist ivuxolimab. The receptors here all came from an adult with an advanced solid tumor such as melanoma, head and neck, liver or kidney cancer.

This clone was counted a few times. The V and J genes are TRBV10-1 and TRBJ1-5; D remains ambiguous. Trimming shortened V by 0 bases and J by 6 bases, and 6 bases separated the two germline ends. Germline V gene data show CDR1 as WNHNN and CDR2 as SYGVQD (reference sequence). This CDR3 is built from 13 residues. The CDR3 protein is CASSESGSQPQHF. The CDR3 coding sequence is TGCGCCAGCAGTGAGTCTGGGAGTCAGCCCCAGCATTTT.

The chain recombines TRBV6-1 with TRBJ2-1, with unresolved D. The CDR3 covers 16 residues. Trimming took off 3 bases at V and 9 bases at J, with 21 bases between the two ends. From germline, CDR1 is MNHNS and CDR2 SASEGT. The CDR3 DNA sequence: TGTGCCAGCAGTGACCCTCGTGCAGGAACCAGAGCTGAGCAGTTCTTC. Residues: CASSDPRAGTRAEQFF.

CDR3 loop: CASSIRGVGSTGAFF. CDR3 nucleotide sequence: TGTGCCAGTAGTATCCGGGGGGTTGGATCTACGGGAGCTTTCTTT. The V gene is TRBV19, the J gene TRBJ1-1; a possible D gene is TRBD1 (5 bases). The CDR3 sequence is 15 residues long. The germline V and J ends were trimmed by 3 bases and 10 bases, with 21 bases remaining between them. The germline CDR1 and CDR2 sequences are LNHDA and SQIVND (reference sequence).

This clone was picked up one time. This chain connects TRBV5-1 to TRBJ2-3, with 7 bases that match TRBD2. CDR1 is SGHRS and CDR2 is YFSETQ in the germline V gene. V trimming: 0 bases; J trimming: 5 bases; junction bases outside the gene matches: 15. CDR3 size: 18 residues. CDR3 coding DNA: TGCGCCAGCAGCTTGGCCGGGACTCTTCCTGGGGGGGTAGATACGCAGTATTTT. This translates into CASSLAGTLPGGVDTQYF.

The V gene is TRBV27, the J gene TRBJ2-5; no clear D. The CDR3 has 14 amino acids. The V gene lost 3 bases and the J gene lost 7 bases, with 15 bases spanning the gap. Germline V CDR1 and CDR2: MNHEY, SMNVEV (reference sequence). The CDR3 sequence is CASSFSRPYGTQYF. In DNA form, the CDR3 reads TGTGCCAGCAGTTTCTCCAGGCCCTACGGGACCCAGTACTTC.

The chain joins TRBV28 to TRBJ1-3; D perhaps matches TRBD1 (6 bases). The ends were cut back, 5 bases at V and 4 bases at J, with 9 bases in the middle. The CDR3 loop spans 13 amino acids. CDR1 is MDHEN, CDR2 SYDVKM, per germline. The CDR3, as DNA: TGTGCCAGCAGTACAGGGATGGGAAACACCATATATTTT. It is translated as CASSTGMGNTIYF. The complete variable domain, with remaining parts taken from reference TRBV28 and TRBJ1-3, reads DVKVTQSSRYLVKRTGEKVFLECVQDMDHENMFWYRQDPGLGLRLIYFSYDVKMKEKGDIPEGYSVSREKKERFSLILESASTNQTSMYLCASSTGMGNTIYFGEGSWLTVV.

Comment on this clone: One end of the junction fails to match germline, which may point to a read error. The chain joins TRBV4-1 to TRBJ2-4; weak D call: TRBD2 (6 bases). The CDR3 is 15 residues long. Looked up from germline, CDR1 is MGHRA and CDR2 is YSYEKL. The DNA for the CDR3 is TGCGCCAGCAGCCAAGATGGCGGGGCGAAAAGCATTCAGTACTTC. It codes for CASSQDGGAKSIQYF.

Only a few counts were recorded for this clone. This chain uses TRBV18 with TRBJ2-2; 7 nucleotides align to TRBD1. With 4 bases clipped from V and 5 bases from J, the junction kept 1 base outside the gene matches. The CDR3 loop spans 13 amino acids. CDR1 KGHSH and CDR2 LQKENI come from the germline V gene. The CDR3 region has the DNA TGTGCCAGCTCACAGGGACAGACCGGGGAGCTGTTTTTT. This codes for CASSQGQTGELFF.

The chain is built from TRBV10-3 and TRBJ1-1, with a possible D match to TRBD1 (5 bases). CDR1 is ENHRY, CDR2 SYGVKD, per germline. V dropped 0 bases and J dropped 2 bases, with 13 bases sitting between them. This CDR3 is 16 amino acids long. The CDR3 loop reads CAISESKWQGNTEAFF. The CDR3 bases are TGTGCCATCAGTGAGTCAAAGTGGCAGGGTAACACTGAAGCTTTCTTT.

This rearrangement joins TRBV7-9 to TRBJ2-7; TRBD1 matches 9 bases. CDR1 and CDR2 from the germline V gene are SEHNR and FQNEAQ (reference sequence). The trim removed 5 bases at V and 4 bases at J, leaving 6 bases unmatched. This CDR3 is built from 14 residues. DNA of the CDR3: TGTGCCAGCAGCCCCGGGACAGGGCGGTACGAGCAGTACTTC. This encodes CASSPGTGRYEQYF.

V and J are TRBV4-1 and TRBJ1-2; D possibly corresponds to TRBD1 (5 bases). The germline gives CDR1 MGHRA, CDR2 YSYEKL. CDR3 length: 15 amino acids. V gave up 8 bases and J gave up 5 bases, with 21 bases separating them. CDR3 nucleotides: TGCGCCAGCTCTCGGGAGGGGACGGGACTGTATGGCTACACCTTC. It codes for CASSREGTGLYGYTF.

This CDR3 is CATSREPSSSYEQYF. The CDR3 DNA is TGTGCCACCAGCAGAGAGCCCTCCAGCTCCTACGAGCAGTACTTC. The rearrangement joins TRBV15 to TRBJ2-7, with D hard to call. Trimming pared 0 bases from V and 0 bases from J, leaving 9 bases between. Germline CDR1 LNHNV, CDR2 YYDKDF (reference sequence). The CDR3 has 15 amino acids.

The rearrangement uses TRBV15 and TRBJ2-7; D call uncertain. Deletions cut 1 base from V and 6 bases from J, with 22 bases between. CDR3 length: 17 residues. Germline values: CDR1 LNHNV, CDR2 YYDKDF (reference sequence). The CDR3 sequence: CATSRGVLASPIPEQYF. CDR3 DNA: TGTGCCACCAGCAGAGGAGTTTTGGCCAGCCCCATACCCGAGCAGTACTTC.

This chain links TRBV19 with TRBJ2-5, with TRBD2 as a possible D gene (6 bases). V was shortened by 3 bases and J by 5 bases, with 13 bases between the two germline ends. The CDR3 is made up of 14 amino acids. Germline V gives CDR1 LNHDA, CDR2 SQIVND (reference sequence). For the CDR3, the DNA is TGTGCCAGTAGTATGGGGACTCTTAGCGAGACCCAGTACTTC. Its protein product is CASSMGTLSETQYF.